The 19 T cell receptor beta chains below were found in one sample sequenced in a study of blood T cells in healthy people across ages. Through a sample-barcoded 5' primer and a J-beta primer mix, a second PCR was run for roughly 7 to 12 cycles. TCRdb re-called the 5' RACE reads with MiXCR, one entry per CDR3 protein. Here the sample spans some 900,000 distinct CDR3 sequences, roughly 50% being singletons. The sequenced material came from blood. The receptors were gathered from a man aged 25 to 40 in good health.

Only a few counts were recorded for this clonotype. CDR3 residues: CASSQGQGRQPQHF. The CDR3 bases are TGTGCCAGCAGCCAAGGACAGGGGCGGCAGCCCCAGCATTTT. The gene calls are TRBV7-9 and TRBJ1-5; 9 bases align to TRBD1. The V segment lost 5 bases and the J segment 7 bases; nucleotides outside the gene matches: 6. The CDR3 has 14 residues. Germline CDR1 is SEHNR and CDR2 is FQNEAQ (reference sequence).

The chain uses TRBV2 and TRBJ2-7; 10 bases line up with TRBD2. Unmatched junction bases numbered 12, after V lost 7 bases and J lost 0 bases. Germline values: CDR1 SNHLY, CDR2 FYNNEI. The CDR3 totals 17 residues. CDR3 nucleotide sequence: TGTGCCAGCATCGAGGGTCTAGCGGGGGAGAGCTCCTACGAGCAGTACTTC. Translation: CASIEGLAGESSYEQYF.

This clonotype showed up just once. One end of the junction is discordant with germline, which a read error may explain. Here the CDR3 reads CAGSLGTANNEQFF. The CDR3 nucleotides are TGCGCCGGCAGCTTGGGGACAGCTAACAATGAGCAGTTCTTC. The chain recombines TRBV5-1 with TRBJ2-1; 7 bases match TRBD1. This CDR3 has 14 residues. The germline V gene encodes CDR1 SGHRS and CDR2 YFSETQ.

As regards this clonotype: This sequence may be a read error, since a much larger clone differs from it by one base. This chain connects TRBV7-2 to TRBJ2-3; D call uncertain. This CDR3 contains 14 residues. CDR1 is SGHTA and CDR2 is FQGNSA in the germline V gene. CDR3 loop: CAGSLALGTDTQYF. The CDR3 region has the DNA TGTGCCGGCAGCTTAGCCTTGGGGACAGATACGCAGTATTTT.

The table lists this clonotype with a few counts. The rearrangement uses TRBV4-2 and TRBJ2-3; 7 bases are shared with TRBD2. CDR1 and CDR2 from the germline V gene are LGHNA and YNFKEQ. The CDR3 runs 15 residues. J gave up 3 bases and V 5 bases, and 8 bases lay outside the gene matches. CDR3 nucleotides: TGTGCCAGCAGCTGGGCGGGGGAGGGAACAGATACGCAGTATTTT. It specifies CASSWAGEGTDTQYF.

Turning to this clonotype: The junction differs from germline at one of its ends, possibly a read error. This chain joins TRBV24-1 and TRBJ1-5; D is undetermined. This CDR3 is 15 amino acids long. The V gene's germline CDR1 is KGHDR and CDR2 SFDVKD. The CDR3 region has the DNA TGTGCCACCAGTGGTCCGGGCTATAGCAATCGGCCCCAGCATTTT. It is translated as CATSGPGYSNRPQHF.

The chain is built from TRBV29-1 and TRBJ1-2; the match to TRBD1 covers 11 bases. V lost 5 bases to trimming and J lost 4 bases; unmatched junction nucleotides: 6. The CDR3 is made up of 14 amino acids. Germline CDR1 reads SQVTM; CDR2 reads ANQGSEA. CDR3 region: CSVQTGTGGYGYTF. The CDR3 nucleotides are TGCAGCGTTCAAACCGGGACAGGGGGCTATGGCTACACCTTC.

This chain uses TRBV7-2 with TRBJ1-1; D perhaps matches TRBD1 (6 bases). Trimming removed 1 base from V and 2 bases from J, with 11 bases in between. Germline-derived CDR1 and CDR2 are SGHTA and FQGNSA. The CDR3 loop spans 15 amino acids. DNA of the CDR3: TGTGCCAGCAGCTTAGTGACACAGGGAAACACTGAAGCTTTCTTT. Protein sequence: CASSLVTQGNTEAFF.

This clonotype was found a few times. V usage is TRBV12-5 and J usage is TRBJ1-2; D is unclear. With 5 bases removed from V and 8 bases from J, the gap between germline ends came to 27 bases. The germline CDR1 and CDR2 sequences are LGHNT and FRNRAP. This CDR3 contains 17 residues. The CDR3 reads CASGPTLRNCAPSGYTF. The CDR3 bases are TGTGCTAGTGGTCCGACCCTTCGCAACTGCGCCCCATCGGGCTACACCTTC.

This clonotype turned up a few times. This chain uses TRBV20-1 with TRBJ2-1; D may match TRBD1 or TRBD2 (5 bases each). V shed 3 bases and J shed 4 bases, with 16 bases lying between them. CDR3 size: 15 residues. Germline-derived CDR1 and CDR2 are DFQATT and SNEGSKA (reference sequence). The CDR3 is CSASWGRVLYNEQFF. The DNA of the CDR3 is TGCAGTGCTAGTTGGGGACGGGTTCTTTACAATGAGCAGTTCTTC.

This clonotype has more than one count but fewer than ten. The gene calls are TRBV29-1 and TRBJ2-3, with a tentative D call TRBD2 (6 bases). Trimming removed 5 bases from V and 4 bases from J, with 7 bases in between. The CDR3 consists of 11 residues. Germline values: CDR1 SQVTM, CDR2 ANQGSEA. The DNA for the CDR3 is TGCAGCGTTCGACTAGCAGATACGCAGTATTTT. This codes for CSVRLADTQYF.

Here the CDR3 reads CASKVIGTGSHEQYF. As DNA, the CDR3 is TGTGCCAGCAAAGTCATCGGGACAGGGTCCCACGAGCAGTACTTC. The chain carries TRBV28 and TRBJ2-1, with 9 positions matching TRBD1. The end of the DNA is better explained by TRBJ2-7, so the J call may be wrong. This CDR3 is built from 15 residues. Per the germline V gene, CDR1 is MDHEN and CDR2 is SYDVKM.

This clonotype has more than one count but fewer than ten. V gene TRBV27 combines with J gene TRBJ2-7; no clear D gene. The germline V gene encodes CDR1 MNHEY and CDR2 SMNVEV (reference sequence). The V end was cut by 4 bases, the J end by 0 bases, with 13 bases between. The CDR3 totals 15 residues. This CDR3 reads CASSSQPGSSYEQYF. The DNA for the CDR3 is TGTGCCAGCAGTTCCCAGCCAGGAAGCTCCTACGAGCAGTACTTC.

The chain employs TRBV5-1 and TRBJ2-7, with D unclear. CDR1 SGHRS and CDR2 YFSETQ come from the germline V gene. Trimming took 0 bases from V and 0 from J, leaving 7 bases between them. The CDR3 length is 14 residues. As DNA, the CDR3 is TGCGCCAGCAGCTTGGCGCAGGACTCCTACGAGCAGTACTTC. Amino acid sequence: CASSLAQDSYEQYF.

There are a few counts of this clonotype. This chain connects TRBV27 to TRBJ2-1; D gene uncertain. The V gene lost 5 bases and the J gene lost 9 bases, with 14 bases spanning the gap. The CDR3 is made up of 13 amino acids. CDR1 is MNHEY, CDR2 SMNVEV, per germline (reference sequence). The CDR3, as DNA: TGTGCCAGCAGTCCCCAGCCCGTTCGTGAGCAGTTCTTC. Translating it yields CASSPQPVREQFF.

This clonotype was counted a few times. CDR3 in amino acids: CASSPNSGALGYTF. The CDR3, as DNA: TGTGCCAGCAGCCCCAATTCAGGGGCCTTGGGCTACACCTTC. The J gene is TRBJ1-2, the V gene TRBV9; possible D gene TRBD1, 6 bases. The CDR3 covers 14 residues. The V gene lost 4 bases and the J gene lost 8 bases, with 18 bases spanning the gap. Germline CDR1 reads SGDLS; CDR2 reads YYNGEE. Filled out from reference TRBV9 and TRBJ1-2, the complete variable domain reads DSGVTQTPKHLITATGQRVTLRCSPRSGDLSVYWYQQSLDQGLQFLIQYYNGEERAKGNILERFSAQQFPDLHSELNLSSLELGDSALYFCASSPNSGALGYTFGSGTRLTVV.

The CDR3 coding sequence is TGCGCCAGCAGCTTGGACGAGGGGACCTATGGCTACACCTTC. This codes for CASSLDEGTYGYTF. This rearrangement joins TRBV5-1 to TRBJ1-2, with D possibly TRBD1 on 5 matching bases. The V end lost 0 bases, the J end lost 4 bases, and 10 bases lay between the germline ends. The CDR3 covers 14 residues. CDR1 is SGHRS and CDR2 is YFSETQ in the germline V gene.

This clonotype has only a few counts. The chain employs TRBV5-6 and TRBJ2-7; TRBD1 aligns across 8 bases. V lost 5 bases to trimming and J lost 1 base; unmatched junction nucleotides: 8. The CDR3 extends over 15 amino acids. Per germline, CDR1 SGHDT and CDR2 YYEEEE. The DNA for the CDR3 is TGTGCCAGCAGATCCGGGACAGGATTTTCCTACGAGCAGTACTTC. Amino acids: CASRSGTGFSYEQYF.

This clonotype has at least ten counts. This chain connects TRBV7-2 to TRBJ1-5, with D possibly being TRBD1 (5 bases). The V end was cut by 1 base, the J end by 5 bases, with 6 bases between. The germline V gene encodes CDR1 SGHTA and CDR2 FQGNSA. The CDR3 length is 13 residues. The CDR3 coding sequence is TGTGCCAGCAGCTTAGGGGGGGATCAGCCCCAGCATTTT. Protein: CASSLGGDQPQHF. Complete variable domain (other parts from reference TRBV7-2 and TRBJ1-5): GAGVSQSPSNKVTEKGKDVELRCDPISGHTALYWYRQSLGQGLEFLIYFQGNSAPDKSGLPSDRFSAERTGGSVSTLTIQRTQQEDSAVYLCASSLGGDQPQHFGDGTRLSIL.